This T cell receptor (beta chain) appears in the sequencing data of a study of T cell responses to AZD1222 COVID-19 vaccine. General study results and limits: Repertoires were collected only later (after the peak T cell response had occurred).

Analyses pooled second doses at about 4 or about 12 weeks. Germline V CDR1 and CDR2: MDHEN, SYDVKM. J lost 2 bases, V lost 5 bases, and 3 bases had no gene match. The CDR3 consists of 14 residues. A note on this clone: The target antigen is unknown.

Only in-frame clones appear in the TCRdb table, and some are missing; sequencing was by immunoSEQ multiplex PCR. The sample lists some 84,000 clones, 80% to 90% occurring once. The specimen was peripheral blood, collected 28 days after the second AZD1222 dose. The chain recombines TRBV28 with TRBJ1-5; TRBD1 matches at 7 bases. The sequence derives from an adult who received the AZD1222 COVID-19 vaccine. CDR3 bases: TGTGCCAGCAGTCGAGGACAGGGCAATCAGCCCCAGCATTTT. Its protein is CASSRGQGNQPQHF.